This record covers a single T cell receptor (beta chain). Germline V gene lookup returns CDR1 SGHTA and CDR2 FQGNSA. Unmatched junction bases numbered 12, after V lost 4 bases and J lost 4 bases. The CDR3 totals 17 residues. These data belong to a study of cytomegalovirus exposure and HLA in healthy donors. Primers: 60 Vbeta forward and 13 Jbeta reverse. Here immunoSEQ multiplex PCR was the method, and the copy in TCRdb shows in-frame clones only, minus some. Of about 190,000 clones listed, 75% to 80% were seen once; the top ten hold around 6%. The sequenced sample was PBMCs. This chain uses TRBV7-2 with TRBJ2-7, with 11 bases lining up with TRBD2. This TCR was recovered from a woman aged 30 to 39 in good health and CMV-seropositive. The CDR3 loop is CASSYSGGARSPYEQYF. CDR3 DNA: TGTGCCAGCAGCTATAGCGGGGGGGCCCGATCGCCGTACGAGCAGTACTTC.